The sequence of this TCR beta chain was determined in a study of blood T cell repertoires in COVID-19. Sequenced by immunoSEQ multiplex PCR; TCRdb stores in-frame clones only, minus some. The repertoire holds 250,000 to 300,000 clones, with roughly 85% as singletons. Categorization into cohorts depended on clinical history that participants reported. Material: PBMCs or T cells enriched from blood (not recorded which). The sequence was collected from a woman between 45 and 65 years old who had been exposed to COVID-19.

The CDR3 DNA reads as TGCGCCAGCAGCCAAGACGGACAGGGTGGGACGTGGGGGACTGAAGCTTTCTTT. The encoded protein is CASSQDGQGGTWGTEAFF. J is TRBJ1-1 and V is TRBV4-1; 8 bases fit TRBD1. This CDR3 has 18 amino acids. Germline V CDR1 and CDR2: MGHRA, YSYEKL. Unmatched junction bases numbered 14, after V lost 0 bases and J lost 5 bases.